This T cell receptor beta chain was found in a study of T cells expressing NK-cell markers. Study context: Researchers got TCR beta repertoires out of sorted CD3+CD56+NKG2C+, CD3+CD56+NKG2C- and CD3+CD56-NKG2C+ T cells.

TCRdb reprocessed the 5' RACE reads, keeping one entry per CDR3 protein, no DNA. Recorded for this sample: 150,000 to 180,000 distinct CDR3 sequences. CDR3 length: 13 residues. Material for sequencing was blood T cells: a sorted CD56 or NKG2C T cell subset, CD4+ or CD8+ T cells, or bulk PBMC T cells (not recorded which). This receptor was taken from a woman in her forties or fifties in good health. The rearrangement uses TRBV12-3 or TRBV12-4 and TRBJ1-5; TCRdb outputs TRBD1, but without DNA this stays unchecked. The CDR3 reads CASTWDRAQPQHF.